These T cell receptor beta chains were read from a single sample in a study of T cells in Graves' hyperthyroidism and ophthalmopathy. Each CDR3 protein is one row after TCRdb ran MiXCR on the multiplex PCR reads. This sample has 550,000 to 800,000 distinct CDR3 sequences, with about a sixth found just once. Specimen: blood. These receptors were obtained from a man aged 18 to 30 with Graves' hyperthyroidism. The CDR3 runs from the conserved cysteine through the conserved F or W. Each record gives: clone size, D gene, V gene, J gene, CDR3 protein, CDR3 DNA. The D gene is left open where the match is weak. A clone size is listed for some rows: how often the clone was seen (once, few, many), or a class if it is expanded.

>many|TRBD1|TRBV20-1|TRBJ1-1
CSARGTGDTEAFF
TGCAGTGCTAGAGGGACAGGGGACACTGAAGCTTTCTTT
>few|.|TRBV9|TRBJ1-1
CASSPSSRVGGTEAFF
TGTGCCAGCAGCCCCAGCAGTAGGGTTGGAGGGACTGAAGCTTTCTTT
>.|.|TRBV19|TRBJ2-1
CASSNGASYNEQFF
TGTGCCAGTAGTAACGGGGCCTCCTACAATGAGCAGTTCTTC
>few|TRBD2|TRBV6-5|TRBJ2-5
CASSYSGLEETQYF
TGTGCCAGCAGTTACTCAGGACTAGAAGAGACCCAGTACTTC
>many|.|TRBV11-1|TRBJ2-5
CASSLTGGKETQYF
TGTGCCAGCAGCTTAACGGGCGGGAAAGAGACCCAGTACTTC
>few|TRBD1|TRBV6-2/TRBV6-3|TRBJ2-7
CASSYVDRAPYEQYF
TGTGCCAGCAGTTACGTGGACAGGGCCCCCTACGAGCAGTACTTC
>many|.|TRBV28|TRBJ2-5
CASRPILGGRRETQYF
TGTGCCAGCAGGCCAATCCTTGGGGGGAGAAGAGAGACCCAGTACTTC
>many|TRBD1|TRBV2|TRBJ1-6
CASSGTGGDSPLHF
TGTGCCAGCAGTGGGACAGGGGGTGATTCACCCCTCCACTTT
>.|.|TRBV15|TRBJ2-5
CATSSGGGGETQYF
TGTGCCACCAGCAGCGGCGGAGGCGGGGAGACCCAGTACTTC
>few|TRBD2|TRBV2|TRBJ2-7
CASSEAGGLAGSYEQYF
TGTGCCAGCAGTGAAGCGGGGGGGCTAGCGGGATCCTACGAGCAGTACTTC
>.|.|TRBV6-5|TRBJ2-3
CASSYGATADTQYF
TGTGCCAGCAGTTACGGGGCGACTGCAGATACGCAGTATTTT
>.|.|TRBV12-3/TRBV12-4|TRBJ1-2
CASSPGTPYNYGYTF
TGTGCCAGCAGCCCCGGGACACCTTATAACTATGGCTACACCTTC
>.|.|TRBV29-1|TRBJ1-6
CSVRPDGNSPLHF
TGCAGCGTGCGGCCCGATGGGAATTCACCCCTCCACTTT
>many|.|TRBV20-1|TRBJ2-3
CSASKDSTDTQYF
TGCAGTGCTAGTAAGGACAGCACAGATACGCAGTATTTT
>few|.|TRBV5-4|TRBJ1-2
CASSDRSTPYGYTF
TGTGCCAGCAGCGACCGTTCGACTCCCTATGGCTACACCTTC
>.|.|TRBV12-5|TRBJ2-1
CASGFRTTGTGSYNEQFF
TGTGCTAGTGGTTTCCGAACGACCGGGACTGGGTCCTACAATGAGCAGTTCTTC
>many|.|TRBV28|TRBJ2-7
CASSLFGVGYYEQYF
TGTGCCAGCAGTCTCTTTGGGGTCGGCTACTACGAGCAGTACTTC
>many|.|TRBV2|TRBJ1-1
CASSEEGQRSSEAFF
TGTGCCAGCAGTGAAGAAGGACAGAGAAGCTCTGAAGCTTTCTTT
>.|TRBD2|TRBV18|TRBJ2-1
CASSPGTRVYNEQFF
TGTGCCAGCTCACCAGGGACTAGAGTATACAATGAGCAGTTCTTC
>many|.|TRBV30|TRBJ2-7
CAWSPKRKNYEQYF
TGTGCCTGGAGTCCCAAGCGGAAGAACTACGAGCAGTACTTC
>many|TRBD2|TRBV7-2|TRBJ2-3
CASLGGRASTDTQYF
TGTGCCAGCCTTGGCGGGAGGGCTAGCACAGATACGCAGTATTTT
>few|TRBD2|TRBV20-1|TRBJ2-5
CSARRALAVKETQYF
TGCAGTGCTAGGAGGGCGCTAGCGGTAAAAGAGACCCAGTACTTC
>many|.|TRBV7-2|TRBJ1-1
CASSLNSQNTEAFF
TGTGCCAGCAGCTTAAACAGCCAGAACACTGAAGCTTTCTTT
>.|.|TRBV29-1|TRBJ1-1
CSSTSFGRYTEAFF
TGCAGCTCAACTTCCTTCGGCCGCTACACTGAAGCTTTCTTT
>.|TRBD2|TRBV4-2|TRBJ2-1
CASSPGLAGGVSYNEQFF
TGTGCCAGCAGCCCGGGACTAGCGGGAGGTGTCTCCTACAATGAGCAGTTCTTC
>.|TRBD1|TRBV20-1|TRBJ1-4
CSASKGAGEKLFF
TGCAGTGCTAGTAAGGGGGCCGGGGAAAAACTGTTTTTT
>.|.|TRBV20-1|TRBJ2-7
CSAAVGAGSYEQYF
TGCAGTGCTGCGGTTGGGGCGGGCTCCTACGAGCAGTACTTC
>few|.|TRBV18|TRBJ1-2
CASSPGETHYGYTF
TGTGCCAGCTCACCAGGAGAGACTCACTATGGCTACACCTTC
>few|.|TRBV19|TRBJ2-7
CASSIALYSYEQYF
TGTGCCAGTAGTATTGCACTCTACTCCTACGAGCAGTACTTC
>few|TRBD1|TRBV27|TRBJ1-5
CASSTGQGRSNQPQHF
TGTGCCAGCAGTACAGGACAGGGAAGAAGCAATCAGCCCCAGCATTTT
>many|TRBD2|TRBV30|TRBJ2-7
CAWTPLVAGVGEQYF
TGTGCCTGGACCCCTTTGGTAGCGGGAGTGGGAGAGCAGTACTTC
>few|.|TRBV5-5|TRBJ1-1
CASSLADGGTEAFF
TGTGCCAGCAGCTTGGCCGACGGCGGGACTGAAGCTTTCTTT
>many|TRBD1|TRBV7-8|TRBJ1-1
CASSPGGGGREAFF
TGTGCCAGCAGCCCTGGTGGAGGGGGCAGGGAAGCTTTCTTT
>few|.|TRBV12-3/TRBV12-4|TRBJ2-6
CASSRPTVLSGADVLTF
TGTGCCAGCAGCCGACCGACAGTTCTCTCTGGGGCCGACGTCCTGACTTTC
>.|.|TRBV20-1|TRBJ2-7
CSEDEDAYEQYF
TGCAGTGAGGACGAAGATGCCTACGAGCAGTACTTC
>few|.|TRBV12-5|TRBJ1-1
CASAIYAEAFF
TGTGCTAGTGCCATATACGCTGAAGCTTTCTTT